The present T cell receptor beta chain was sequenced within a study of T cells in Graves' hyperthyroidism and ophthalmopathy. About the study: Staff took peripheral blood when the initial diagnosis was made, before any treatment began. Broader study findings: Most thyroid clonotypes with frequency above 0.001 were detected in blood.

This clonotype was observed a few times. No antigen is known for it. It was RNA transcripts that yielded the amplified TCR beta CDR3 regions. The TCR CDR3 was amplified in a first-round RT-PCR using the HTBI primer set. TCRdb redid the calling of the multiplex PCR reads with MiXCR, one entry per CDR3 protein. The table has hundreds of thousands of distinct CDR3 sequences, about 15% seen once; the top ten hold approximately 30%. Exclusion of a patient resulted from uncontrolled infection, other autoimmune disease, pregnancy or lactation. The blood was taken when hyperthyroidism was first diagnosed, before any ophthalmopathy symptoms showed up. The CDR3 has 14 residues. The V end lost 4 bases, the J end lost 3 bases, and 13 bases lay between the germline ends. The germline V gene has CDR1 LNHDA and CDR2 SQIVND (reference sequence).

This sequence originates from a woman aged 18 to 35 with Graves' hyperthyroidism that later progressed to Graves' ophthalmopathy. The sequenced sample was blood. The chain couples TRBV19 to TRBJ2-7, with TRBD2 as a possible D gene (6 bases). CDR3 DNA sequence: TGTGCCAGTAGTAAGGCGGGGCAGCTCTACGAGCAGTACTTC. Its translation: CASSKAGQLYEQYF. Full variable domain (remainder filled in from reference TRBV19 and TRBJ2-7): DGGITQSPKYLFRKEGQNVTLSCEQNLNHDAMYWYRQDPGQGLRLIYYSQIVNDFQKGDIAEGYSVSREKKESFPLTVTSAQKNPTAFYLCASSKAGQLYEQYFGPGTRLTVT.